This T cell receptor beta chain was captured in a study of cytomegalovirus exposure and HLA in healthy donors listed by TCRdb under 2017. Regarding the research as a whole: An earlier analysis of approximately 550 of the donors reported 276 Gb of sequence data and 117 million unique TCR beta sequences from 150 million to 200 million T cells. Donor age, sex, ethnicity and CMV serostatus were compiled together with the repertoire data. In an earlier analysis of about 590 of the donors, high-throughput TCR beta sequencing was used to judge whether each TCR beta V gene segment behaved as functional or pseudogenic. Approximately 300 gigabases of sequencing data and roughly 90 million unique TCR sequences were included in an early release covering several hundred HLA-typed donors. Typing coverage differed by locus: A, B, C, DRB1 and DQB1 were typed in roughly 620-640 donors, DQA1 in 522, DPA1 in approximately 610, and DPB1 in about 450. On average, around 240,000 unique TCR beta nucleotide sequences were sequenced per donor among about 400 genotyped donors of the cohort, with around 19% of those sequences being non-productive. The study was designed to test whether signatures of past pathogen exposure could be identified by cataloging public T cell receptors. The later analysis used no new phenotypic data to find candidate immune exposures, relying instead on TCR beta sequences and their occurrence across donors. A handful of DR-DQ haplotypes were handled as single units for association and clustering because linkage in the cohort was strong. In a later genetic analysis, genome-wide SNP genotypes for 398 of the 666 donors were used, and that subset was treated as a discovery cohort. Using immunosequencing, the study profiled T cell repertoires from about 620 subjects and related those repertoires to cytomegalovirus serostatus. All discovery cohort repertoires had been generated using a single sequencing platform. Both class I and class II loci were covered by HLA typing, at four-digit resolution. A later analysis re-analyzed previously published TCR beta repertoires from 550 to 700 donors and added high-resolution HLA genotyping to study TCR occurrence patterns. To predict cytomegalovirus infection status, the study brought together high-throughput TCR immunosequencing, statistical association of individual TCRs with disease status, and machine learning. Besides the first cohort of roughly 640 subjects, a separate validation cohort made up of roughly 120 different subjects was used. Among the 398 genotyped donors, about 83% belonged to the genetic ancestry cluster associated with self-reported Caucasian donors.

Results and caveats for the whole study, not just this receptor: A further reported finding was that TCR beta sequences accurately predicted the HLA-A and HLA-B alleles for most subjects in the first cohort. In an earlier analysis of over 550 of the donors, most TCR beta V segments were observed in productive rearrangements about 87% or about 30% of the time, broadly matching IMGT annotations. According to a later analysis, parvovirus B19, influenza, CMV and Epstein-Barr virus appeared linked to several top co-occurrence clusters. In a later analysis, most CMV-associated TCR beta chains were found to appear HLA-restricted, with HLA associations seemingly driven largely by CMV exposure. V-gene and J-gene trimming of TCR beta chains was associated with a missense DCLRE1C variant in a later genetic analysis, and the association was replicated in an independent cohort. In this cohort, only TCR beta chains were sequenced, and detectable features were limited by the absence of alpha or paired-chain data. Linkage disequilibrium might explain the correlated functional status among segregating V segments, but an unknown experimental factor could not be excluded. A later analysis found that TCR association rates varied across HLA loci, with DRB1 alleles showing the most associated TCRs and HLA-C alleles the fewest. Most TCR sequences were observed very rarely across donors, whereas some public TCRs were present in many individuals. In a later analysis, 16,951 TCR beta sequences were associated with specific HLA alleles at a false discovery rate of 0.05. Assigning TCR associations to individual alleles was difficult when HLA alleles, especially DR and DQ, strongly co-occurred. A total of fewer than 200 TCR beta chains were listed by the study as associated with cytomegalovirus. The only immune exposure information available for the cohort was CMV serostatus. Cytomegalovirus status was reported to be diagnosed by the classifier with high specificity and sensitivity in both the original and validation cohorts. Seventeen rarely observed V segments, including chromosome 9 orphons, were excluded from the earlier analysis of 550 to 700 of the donors because counts were too low. The presence/absence analyses assumed that sequencing depth was roughly uniform across donors, and that assumption may not be true. According to a later genetic analysis, donors in an Asian-associated ancestry cluster had fewer N-insertions in productive TCRs than the approximately 610-donor mean. A cluster of highly shared sequence variants was judged likely to be a technical artifact of the sequencing pipeline. In a later analysis, HLA-associated TCR beta chains showed more clonal expansion and lower generation probabilities than non-associated chains that were equally common. The authors suggested that the approach could potentially be extended to other disease states and immunological phenotypes. Because the 87-base-pair reads could not distinguish some IMGT-functional V segments, including TRBV6-2 and TRBV6-3, those segments were excluded. HLA typing was unavailable for some donors at each locus, so association tests used only the typed subset. A few of the identified cytomegalovirus-associated TCR beta chains were confirmed in vitro to be specific for cytomegalovirus antigens.

On this clone itself: This clone's antigen is unknown. Base qualities are not recorded, but no much larger clone differs from it by a single base.

Cut back by 0 bases and 5 bases, the V and J ends lie 13 bases apart. From its cysteine to its phenylalanine, the CDR3 spans 15 amino acids. The only DNA kept is the CDR3, 45 bases in frame from the first base. From the germline V gene, CDR1 is MGHRA and CDR2 is YSYEKL. Libraries were built with the immunoSEQ multiplex PCR assay. The multiplex PCR relied on a mix of 60 forward primers for TCR Vbeta segments and 13 reverse primers for TCR Jbeta segments. The CDR3 region of rearranged TCR beta genes was amplified from genomic DNA with a multiplex PCR assay. The amplified TCR beta libraries were sequenced on the Illumina HiSeq System as 87-base-pair reads. The paper's processing steps were these. In a later analysis, 77 million or so unique TCR beta chains were counted across the 500 to 700 repertoires, and around 11 million of these chains were shared by at least two donors. Raw reads were error-corrected and collapsed into unique sequences with a nearest-neighbor algorithm that merged closely related sequences to remove PCR and sequencing errors. To assign V, D and J gene segments, CDR3 sequences were aligned to IMGT reference sequences. Each retained sequence needed at least a six-nucleotide match to both a V gene segment and a J gene segment. A rearrangement counted as productive if the CDR3 had no stop codons and remained in frame with V and J, and every other rearrangement counted as non-productive. Following IMGT convention, CDR3 was defined as the stretch from the second conserved V-encoded cysteine up to the conserved J-encoded phenylalanine. Sequences without an unambiguous match to a single V gene segment were excluded from the earlier analysis of several hundred of the donors. In an earlier analysis of several hundred of the donors, V segments were called functional above 56.7% productive rearrangements and were called segregating when the between-donor standard deviation exceeded 5%. A statistical classification framework was built to diagnose cytomegalovirus status from the catalog of TCR beta chain sequences. V and J gene assignment, in a later analysis, came from comparing TCR nucleotide sequences with IMGT/GENE-DB human TR gene sequences. In a later analysis, CDR3 sequences and most-parsimonious VDJ recombination scenarios were assigned using the TCRdist pipeline. In a later analysis, each TCR beta chain was defined by its CDR3 amino acid sequence together with its V-gene family, and reads without a unique V-gene family were excluded. A later analysis removed several hundred highly shared, low-generation-probability nucleotide sequences to deal with suspected cross-contamination and a sequencing artifact. In a later analysis, a clonal expansion index for each public chain was calculated from normalized within-repertoire ranks of inferred template counts. Generation probabilities in a later analysis came from a VDJ recombination model fitted to out-of-frame rearrangements, and those results were checked against IGoR. In a later analysis, hypergeometric tests were used to score TCR-TCR, TCR-HLA and TCR-CMV co-occurrence, with a repertoire-size bias correction applied to TCR pairs. To estimate false discovery rates, a later analysis permuted the HLA or CMV assignments 20 times. In a later analysis, co-occurring TCRs were grouped with DBSCAN, and TCRdist sequence similarity was added when clustering was performed within HLA-allele-positive subsets. Co-occurrence clustering excluded repertoires with fewer than 30,000 or more than 120,000 public chains, plus five with anomalous nucleotide sharing. Entries here come from immuneACCESS through TCRdb and include only in-frame sequences with V and J called. Some clones fail to appear in such tables; in the studies checked, an unresolved V gene covers under half of the shortfall, and the cause of the remainder is unknown. V and J calls plus clone size are reproduced from that table; the DNA served to infer D and trimming. This sample gives some 100,000 clones in total; over 75% of them show up just once. Approximately 10% of the sample goes to the ten largest clones.

In total, approximately 690 healthy bone marrow donors made up the cohort. At the time of sampling, every cohort member was nominally healthy, though immune exposures that went unrecorded were likely present. The donor tested CMV seropositive, placing the donor among the roughly 300 seropositive members of the cohort. A peripheral blood sample was collected from each donor, and TCR beta sequencing was performed on peripheral blood mononuclear cells. Genomic DNA extraction from the blood cell samples was performed with the Qiagen DNeasy Blood Extraction Kit. Sequenced: PBMCs. Recombination connected TRBV4-1 to TRBJ2-5; TRBD1 is a possible D gene, resting on 6 matching bases. The TCR comes from a man aged 35-49 years in good health and CMV-seropositive. This receptor carries the CDR3 CASSQDGGRTETQYF. The DNA is TGCGCCAGCAGCCAAGATGGGGGCAGGACGGAGACCCAGTACTTC.